These 19 T cell receptor beta chains were sequenced from one sample in a study of cytomegalovirus exposure and HLA in healthy donors. 60 Vbeta and 13 Jbeta primers were used in PCR. The data were produced by immunoSEQ multiplex PCR, yet TCRdb's version contains in-frame clones alone and is incomplete. The repertoire holds tens of thousands of clones, with roughly three quarters as singletons. The source material was PBMCs. These receptors came from a man aged 30 to 39 in good health and CMV-seronegative.

The rearrangement links TRBV11-1 to TRBJ2-7, with TRBD2 identical over 16 bases. Losses at the gene ends were 5 bases for V and 5 bases for J; bases not matched to a gene: 15. The CDR3 runs 19 residues. Looked up from germline, CDR1 is SGHAT and CDR2 is FQDESV (reference sequence). The CDR3 spells CASSLLSGTSGRALNEQYF. In DNA form, the CDR3 reads TGTGCCAGCAGCCTACTCTCCGGGACTAGCGGGAGGGCCTTAAACGAGCAGTACTTC. The variable domain in full, with the rest retrieved from reference TRBV11-1 and TRBJ2-7, is EAEVAQSPRYKITEKSQAVAFWCDPISGHATLYWYRQILGQGPELLVQFQDESVVDDSQLPKDRFSAERLKGVDSTLKIQPAELGDSAMYLCASSLLSGTSGRALNEQYFGPGTRLTVT.

The chain has TRBV4-1 and TRBJ1-1; D is perhaps TRBD1 (6 bases). The CDR3 has 14 residues. Germline CDR1 MGHRA, CDR2 YSYEKL. V lost 3 bases to trimming and J lost 6 bases, with 14 bases between them. CDR3 sequence (DNA): TGCGCCAGCAGCCAGGAACCGACAGGACCTGAAGCTTTCTTT. It translates to CASSQEPTGPEAFF.

The V and J genes are TRBV19 and TRBJ2-3, with 9 nucleotides matching TRBD1. V trimming: 5 bases; J trimming: 3 bases; junction bases outside the gene matches: 3. Looked up from germline, CDR1 is LNHDA and CDR2 is SQIVND (reference sequence). This CDR3 comprises 14 residues. CDR3 sequence: CASSDRGWTDTQYF. The CDR3 nucleotides are TGTGCCAGTAGTGACAGGGGGTGGACAGATACGCAGTATTTT. The whole variable domain, filled in from reference TRBV19 and TRBJ2-3, reads DGGITQSPKYLFRKEGQNVTLSCEQNLNHDAMYWYRQDPGQGLRLIYYSQIVNDFQKGDIAEGYSVSREKKESFPLTVTSAQKNPTAFYLCASSDRGWTDTQYFGPGTRLTVL.

The V gene is TRBV9, the J gene TRBJ1-1; D is ambiguous. The CDR3 is made up of 13 amino acids. Trimming shortened V by 0 bases and J by 3 bases, and 6 bases separated the two germline ends. The germline CDR1 and CDR2 sequences are SGDLS and YYNGEE. The CDR3 bases are TGTGCCAGCAGCGTAGTCGGGGACACTGAAGCTTTCTTT. It codes for CASSVVGDTEAFF. The full variable domain, completed using reference TRBV9 and TRBJ1-1, is DSGVTQTPKHLITATGQRVTLRCSPRSGDLSVYWYQQSLDQGLQFLIQYYNGEERAKGNILERFSAQQFPDLHSELNLSSLELGDSALYFCASSVVGDTEAFFGQGTRLTVV.

V usage is TRBV18 and J usage is TRBJ1-4; 8 nucleotides match TRBD1. The V and J ends lost 6 bases and 6 bases, in that order; junction bases with no gene match: 6. CDR1 is KGHSH and CDR2 is LQKENI in the germline V gene. The CDR3 length is 14 residues. As DNA, the CDR3 is TGTGCCAGCTCGCGGACAGGGTTATATGAAAAACTGTTTTTT. Translating gives CASSRTGLYEKLFF.

This clone showed up just once. The chain's CDR3 is CASSLDTSTSYEQYF. The CDR3 nucleotides read TGTGCCAGCAGTCTCGACACGTCAACCTCCTACGAGCAGTACTTC. The V gene is TRBV6-5, the J gene TRBJ2-7; D unclear. The germline V gene has CDR1 MNHEY and CDR2 SVGAGI. This CDR3 is built from 15 residues. Trimming left V 5 bases short and J 0 bases short, with 14 bases between.

This clone was seen only once. CDR3 sequence: CASSIRLAARDSYNEQFF. Written as DNA, the CDR3 is TGTGCCAGTAGTATACGGCTAGCGGCTAGGGACTCCTACAATGAGCAGTTCTTC. The rearrangement links TRBV19 to TRBJ2-1; 7 bases map to TRBD2. V shed 2 bases, J shed 0 bases, and the junction held 10 bases outside the gene matches. Germline values: CDR1 LNHDA, CDR2 SQIVND (reference sequence). The CDR3 totals 18 residues.

This chain uses TRBV7-6 with TRBJ1-5, with unresolved D. The germline V gene has CDR1 SGHVS and CDR2 FNYEAQ. V gave up 5 bases and J gave up 1 base, with 9 bases separating them. The CDR3 has 14 amino acids. This chain's CDR3 is CASSPTQSNQPQHF. The CDR3, as DNA: TGTGCCAGCAGCCCGACACAAAGCAATCAGCCCCAGCATTTT.

V gene TRBV7-6 combines with J gene TRBJ2-2, with a possible D match to TRBD2 (5 bases). Germline-derived CDR1 and CDR2 are SGHVS and FNYEAQ. The CDR3 sequence is 16 residues long. Trimming removed 5 bases from V and 2 bases from J, with 15 bases in between. The CDR3 reads CASSLGLAQNTGELFF. DNA of the CDR3: TGTGCCAGCAGCCTCGGGCTAGCTCAAAACACCGGGGAGCTGTTTTTT.

The chain employs TRBV4-1 and TRBJ2-4, with a tentative D call TRBD2 (6 bases). V lost 1 base, J lost 9 bases, and 19 bases lay in between. Germline assignment: CDR1 MGHRA and CDR2 YSYEKL. CDR3 length: 16 residues. The CDR3 here is CASSQVVRGEKGIQYF. In DNA, the CDR3 is TGCGCCAGCAGCCAAGTCGTTCGCGGGGAGAAGGGCATTCAGTACTTC.

The chain couples TRBV27 to TRBJ2-4, with no clear D. The V end lost 3 bases, the J end lost 5 bases, and 14 bases lay between the germline ends. Germline CDR1 MNHEY, CDR2 SMNVEV (reference sequence). The CDR3 covers 15 residues. The CDR3 here is CASSLRPRSENIQYF. DNA for the CDR3: TGTGCCAGCAGTTTGAGGCCGCGGTCTGAAAACATTCAGTACTTC.

The chain joins TRBV5-4 to TRBJ2-7; 9 positions agree with TRBD1. The germline V gene encodes CDR1 SGHNT and CDR2 YYREEE (reference sequence). Trimming took 5 bases from V and 2 from J; bases not matched to a gene: 5. This CDR3 region has 14 residues. CDR3 sequence (DNA): TGTGCCAGCAGTACCGGGACAGGGCCCTACGAGCAGTACTTC. Translated: CASSTGTGPYEQYF.

This clone was counted only a few times. The chain has TRBV7-6 and TRBJ1-1; D ambiguous. V lost 3 bases and J lost 2, with 10 bases in between. Germline V CDR1 and CDR2: SGHVS, FNYEAQ. CDR3 length: 14 residues. CDR3 DNA: TGTGCCAGCAGCTTCCGACAAGAAAACACTGAAGCTTTCTTT. Encoded protein: CASSFRQENTEAFF.

This clone occurred once. This chain connects TRBV19 to TRBJ1-3, with unresolved D. Germline CDR1 and CDR2: LNHDA and SQIVND (reference sequence). V was cut by 3 bases and J by 7 bases, with 4 bases left in between. The CDR3 runs to 11 residues. CDR3 in amino acids: CASSIQNTIYF. Written as DNA, the CDR3 is TGTGCCAGTAGTATCCAGAACACCATATATTTT.

This clone has just a few counts. The chain joins TRBV4-2 to TRBJ2-1; 10 positions match TRBD2. Germline CDR1 is LGHNA and CDR2 is YNFKEQ. The V gene end was trimmed by 1 base and the J gene end by 0 bases; junction bases not matched to a gene: 12. The CDR3 has 20 amino acids. CDR3 nucleotides: TGTGCCAGCAGCCAAGTCTGGGCTAGCGGGGGATTGAGCTCCTACAATGAGCAGTTCTTC. Protein: CASSQVWASGGLSSYNEQFF.

The V call is TRBV6-5, the J call TRBJ2-3, with 10 nucleotides matching TRBD2. The CDR3 sequence is 16 residues long. The V gene's germline CDR1 is MNHEY and CDR2 SVGAGI. V lost 3 bases and J lost 6; bases outside the gene matches: 9. The chain's CDR3 is CASSYGPSSGSDTQYF. The CDR3 bases are TGTGCCAGCAGTTATGGCCCCTCTAGCGGGAGCGATACGCAGTATTTT.

This clone came up a few times. The chain couples TRBV11-2 to TRBJ2-1, with a weak D call TRBD2 (5 bases). The CDR3 loop spans 12 amino acids. Germline loops: CDR1 SGHAT, CDR2 FQNNGV. Trimming left V 10 bases short and J 6 bases short, with 13 bases between. In DNA, the CDR3 is TGTGCCACCGAGGGTAGCCTCAATGAGCAGTTCTTC. This sequence encodes CATEGSLNEQFF.

The CDR3 protein is CASSLFGRSGNTIYF. CDR3 DNA: TGTGCCAGCAGCTTATTTGGCCGCTCTGGAAACACCATATATTTT. V is TRBV7-2 and J is TRBJ1-3; D not certain. Germline CDR1 SGHTA, CDR2 FQGNSA. V gave up 2 bases and J gave up 0 bases, with 8 bases separating them. This CDR3 contains 15 residues.

The V call is TRBV4-1, the J call TRBJ2-5, with 8 bases aligning to TRBD1. This CDR3 region has 20 residues. V was clipped by 2 bases and J by 0 bases; unmatched bases: 17. Germline V gene sequence: CDR1 MGHRA, CDR2 YSYEKL. The CDR3 DNA reads TGCGCCAGCAGCCAACACAGGATCAGGGGGCCACCGAGAAACCAAGAGACCCAGTACTTC. It encodes CASSQHRIRGPPRNQETQYF.